The following is a T cell receptor beta chain sequence with its context. CDR3 size: 13 residues. The V gene end was trimmed by 4 bases and the J gene end by 3 bases; junction bases not matched to a gene: 3. CDR1 and CDR2 from the germline V gene are SGHVS and FQNEAQ. These data come from a study of blood T cell repertoires in COVID-19. For the study at large: Samples of COVID-19 (acute and convalescent) were obtained from the United States, Italy and Spain.

Source study methods: Reference gene primer amplification gave nucleated cell count estimates. Assay used: immunoSEQ multiplex PCR; TCRdb lists only in-frame clones, some missing. V and J calls and clone size are those listed in that table; D and trimming were worked out from the DNA. Found here are over 150,000 clones, approximately 83% of them singletons; the top ten hold roughly 2.9%. The sequence was collected from a woman aged 60 to 75 with acute or convalescent COVID-19. Sequencing used peripheral blood. The V and J genes are TRBV7-8 and TRBJ2-7; TRBD1 matches 7 bases. The CDR3 DNA follows: TGTGCCAGCAGCTCGGACAGGCTCTACGAGCAGTACTTC. It codes for CASSSDRLYEQYF.